This section outlines one T cell receptor (beta chain) sequence together with its context. The antigen it recognizes is unknown. No qualities accompany the bases; no much larger clone lies one base away. The entry originates in a study of T cell changes during pregnancy in multiple sclerosis (dated by TCRdb to between 2018 and 2021). About the full investigation: Changes in the T cell repertoire over the course of pregnancy were examined in this study in women with multiple sclerosis.

Reading the germline V gene (reference sequence) gives CDR1 SGHNT and CDR2 YYREEE. The V end gives up 2 bases and the J end 4 bases, leaving 17 bases in the junction not matched to a gene. From the cysteine through the phenylalanine, the CDR3 covers 19 amino acids. Just the 57-base CDR3 DNA is kept, in frame starting at base 1. Receptors were amplified or captured by the immunoSEQ multiplex PCR assay. Sourced from immuneACCESS, this table was stored by TCRdb with only in-frame sequences that have V and J called. A share of the clones is absent; for the studies checked, an unresolved V gene accounts for under half, and the remainder has no known explanation. For this sample there are about 50,000 clones; approximately 94% appear just once. The biggest ten clones account for around 0.4% of the sample.

The rearranged chain carries TRBV5-4 and TRBJ2-7, with 11 bases in between that match TRBD2. The sequence came from a female donor with multiple sclerosis, enrolled in a pregnancy study. This sample comprised CD4+ T cells from peripheral blood mononuclear cells, obtained before pregnancy. CDR3 sequence: CASSFPPTRLAGSKYEQYF. In nucleotide form, the sequence is TGTGCCAGCAGCTTTCCTCCCACCAGACTAGCGGGAAGCAAGTACGAGCAGTACTTC.